The 9 T cell receptor beta chains listed next were all sequenced from one sample in a study of shared T cell receptors in the human thymus. Sequencing was performed with immunoSEQ multiplex PCR; in TCRdb, only in-frame clones are kept and a portion is missing. This sample has hundreds of thousands of clones, with approximately 80% found just once. These data are also associated with another study on human thymus T cells.

The sequenced sample was thymocytes. All receptors derive from a boy under three years old with a congenital heart defect.

The genes are TRBV27 and TRBJ2-5; 7 nucleotides match TRBD1. CDR1 is MNHEY, CDR2 SMNVEV, per germline (reference sequence). V dropped 6 bases and J dropped 6; count of bases not matched to a gene: 7. The CDR3 consists of 13 residues. The CDR3 DNA reads as TGTGCCAGCAGCAAGGGGGCGAGAAAGACCCAGTACTTC. This sequence encodes CASSKGARKTQYF.

For the CDR3, the DNA is TGTGCCAGCAGCTCCCAACTAGCGGGAGGGCCCTACGAGCAGTACTTC. Translating it yields CASSSQLAGGPYEQYF. The chain combines TRBV13 with TRBJ2-7, with 13 bases that match TRBD2. Germline V gene lookup returns CDR1 PRHDT and CDR2 FYEKMQ (reference sequence). The CDR3 is 16 amino acids. The junction had 5 bases not matched to a gene; V was cut back by 4 bases and J by 2 bases.

This chain uses TRBV2 with TRBJ2-3; 9 bases are a match to TRBD2. Germline trimming cut 3 bases from V and 2 bases from J; bases unmatched to any gene: 6. Looked up from germline, CDR1 is SNHLY and CDR2 is FYNNEI. This CDR3 contains 16 residues. The CDR3 here is CASSEREGPVTDTQYF. CDR3 DNA: TGTGCCAGCAGTGAGCGGGAGGGCCCCGTCACAGATACGCAGTATTTT.

This sequence joins TRBV9 and TRBJ2-5; D may be TRBD2 (5 bases). With the DNA end fitting TRBJ2-7 better, the J assignment may be wrong. The CDR3 extends over 12 amino acids. CDR1 and CDR2 from the germline V gene are SGDLS and YYNGEE. This chain's CDR3 is CASKKRSYEQYF. The DNA of the CDR3 is TGTGCCAGCAAAAAGCGGTCCTACGAGCAGTACTTC.

V and J are TRBV9 and TRBJ2-1; D remains unclear. CDR1 SGDLS and CDR2 YYNGEE come from the germline V gene. The CDR3 has 11 residues. Trimming shortened V by 3 bases and J by 5 bases, and 3 bases separated the two germline ends. The CDR3: CASSADNEQFF. CDR3 DNA: TGTGCCAGCAGCGCTGACAATGAGCAGTTCTTC.

This chain links TRBV28 with TRBJ2-3; perhaps TRBD2 as D (5 bases). Germline V gene sequence: CDR1 MDHEN, CDR2 SYDVKM. V lost 6 bases and J lost 0, with 19 bases in between. The CDR3 is 17 residues long. CDR3 nucleotides: TGTGCCAGCAGGGGGTTAACGCGGACTGCTAGCACAGATACGCAGTATTTT. It codes for CASRGLTRTASTDTQYF.

This sequence joins TRBV9 and TRBJ1-5, with D perhaps matching TRBD1 (6 bases). Per the germline V gene, CDR1 is SGDLS and CDR2 is YYNGEE. Trimming left V 0 bases short and J 5 bases short, with 12 bases between. The CDR3 is 15 amino acids. The CDR3 DNA reads as TGTGCCAGCAGCGTAGGCGGGGGGCGAGATCAGCCCCAGCATTTT. Encoded protein: CASSVGGGRDQPQHF. Combining the CDR3 with reference TRBV9 and TRBJ1-5 gives the whole variable domain DSGVTQTPKHLITATGQRVTLRCSPRSGDLSVYWYQQSLDQGLQFLIQYYNGEERAKGNILERFSAQQFPDLHSELNLSSLELGDSALYFCASSVGGGRDQPQHFGDGTRLSIL.

This chain links TRBV19 with TRBJ2-7, with D unclear. The CDR3 covers 11 residues. The germline V gene encodes CDR1 LNHDA and CDR2 SQIVND (reference sequence). The ends were cut back, 3 bases at V and 6 bases at J, with 6 bases in the middle. The CDR3 spells CASSMAAEQYF. The DNA for the CDR3 is TGTGCCAGTAGTATGGCGGCCGAGCAGTACTTC.

The chain links TRBV4-3 to TRBJ2-7; the match to TRBD1 covers 10 bases. In germline, CDR1 is LGHNA, CDR2 YSLEER. Germline trimming cut 3 bases from V and 3 bases from J; bases unmatched to any gene: 11. There are 17 residues in the CDR3. CDR3 nucleotide sequence: TGCGCCAGCAGCCAGGCGACAGGGGGCGTTCCCCTCTACGAGCAGTACTTC. Amino acids: CASSQATGGVPLYEQYF.